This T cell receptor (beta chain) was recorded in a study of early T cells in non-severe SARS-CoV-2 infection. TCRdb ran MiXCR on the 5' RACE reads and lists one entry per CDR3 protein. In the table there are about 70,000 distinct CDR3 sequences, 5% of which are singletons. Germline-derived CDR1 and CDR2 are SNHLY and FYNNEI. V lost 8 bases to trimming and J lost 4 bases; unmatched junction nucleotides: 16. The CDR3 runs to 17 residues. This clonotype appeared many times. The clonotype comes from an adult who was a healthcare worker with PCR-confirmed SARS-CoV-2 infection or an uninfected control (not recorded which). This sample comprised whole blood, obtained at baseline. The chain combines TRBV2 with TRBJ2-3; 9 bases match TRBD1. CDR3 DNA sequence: TGTGCCAGCGGCACAGGGGGCTACTACAACGGCGCAGATACGCAGTATTTT. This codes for CASGTGGYYNGADTQYF.